This T cell receptor beta chain was recorded in a study of response to subunit inactivated influenza vaccine. V was clipped by 5 bases and J by 4 bases, with 17 bases between them. CDR1 SGHTA and CDR2 FQGNSA come from the germline V gene. The CDR3 loop spans 15 amino acids. This clonotype was recorded a few times. TCRdb fed the RT-PCR reads into MiXCR, producing one record per CDR3 protein. The sample lists hundreds of thousands of distinct CDR3 sequences, approximately 11% occurring once. The sample also formed part of further work on T cells expressing NK-cell markers. That publication notes: 5'RACE template switching with UMIs produced the TCR beta cDNA. Most of the eight sequenced donors tested HCMV-seropositive; one tested seronegative. Several of the experiments relied on an anti-gamma-delta TCR antibody so that only alpha-beta TCR T cells were sorted.

The rearrangement joins TRBV7-2 to TRBJ1-2; D is possibly TRBD1 (6 bases). The sequencing here drew on PBMCs from blood, taken on the day of vaccination. The sequence came from a man aged 45 to 65 who received an inactivated influenza vaccine. The CDR3 spells CASSAGWGGAYGYTF. The CDR3 DNA reads TGTGCCAGCAGCGCCGGCTGGGGGGGCGCCTATGGCTACACCTTC.